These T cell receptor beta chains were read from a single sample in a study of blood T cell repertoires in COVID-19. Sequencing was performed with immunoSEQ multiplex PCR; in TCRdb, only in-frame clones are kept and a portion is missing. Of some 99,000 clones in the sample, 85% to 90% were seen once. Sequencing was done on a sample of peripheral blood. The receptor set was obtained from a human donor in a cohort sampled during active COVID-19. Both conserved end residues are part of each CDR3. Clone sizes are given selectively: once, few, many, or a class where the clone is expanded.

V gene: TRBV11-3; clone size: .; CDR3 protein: CASSLDRSWRGPDGYTF
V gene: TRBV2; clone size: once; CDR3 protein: CASSDGTRGYTF
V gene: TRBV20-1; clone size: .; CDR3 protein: CSASAEGGYTF
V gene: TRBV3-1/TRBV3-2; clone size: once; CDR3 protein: CASSHLTGTDGYTF
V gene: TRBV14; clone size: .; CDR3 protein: CASSQGQGGEQYF
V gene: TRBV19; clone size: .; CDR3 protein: CASSATRQLFYGYTF
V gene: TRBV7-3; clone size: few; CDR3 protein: CASSPTDRPGEKLFF
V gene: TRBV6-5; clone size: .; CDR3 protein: CASSNIDRGLYEQYF
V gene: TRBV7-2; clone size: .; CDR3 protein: CASSPRQETQYF
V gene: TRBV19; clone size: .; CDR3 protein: CASRFQGASQFF
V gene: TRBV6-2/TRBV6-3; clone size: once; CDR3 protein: CASSLSSYGYTF
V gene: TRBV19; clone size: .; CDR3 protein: CASSIGAGAETQYF
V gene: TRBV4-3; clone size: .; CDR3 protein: CASSQTTENIGGSYEQYF
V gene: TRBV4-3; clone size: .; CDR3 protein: CASSQDLGLASTDTQYF
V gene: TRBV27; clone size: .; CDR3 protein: CASSPRRGSREQYF
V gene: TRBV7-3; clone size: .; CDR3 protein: CASSLTGGPEAFF
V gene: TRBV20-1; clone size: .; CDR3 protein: CSASIPPQHYEQYF
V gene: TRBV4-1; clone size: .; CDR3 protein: CASSQSNRGRDGFF
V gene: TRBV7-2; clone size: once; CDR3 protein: CASSLRLAGGGTYNEQFF
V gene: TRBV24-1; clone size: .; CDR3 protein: CATSDFYGEGTDTQYF
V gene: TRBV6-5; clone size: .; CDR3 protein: CASGLQGASTEAFF
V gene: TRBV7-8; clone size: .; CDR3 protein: CASSSGGWTGELFF
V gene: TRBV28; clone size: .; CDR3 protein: CASSRTGGFYEQYF
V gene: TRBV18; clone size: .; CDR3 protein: CASSPRPGGADTQYF
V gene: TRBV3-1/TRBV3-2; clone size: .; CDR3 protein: CASSRNSPSGRWHEQYF
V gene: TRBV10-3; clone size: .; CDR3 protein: CAISDGRHEQFF
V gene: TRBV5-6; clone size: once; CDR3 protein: CASSPTGQGEQYF
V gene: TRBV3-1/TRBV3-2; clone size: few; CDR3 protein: CASSYRVYEQYF
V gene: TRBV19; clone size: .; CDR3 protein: CASSISGAYTGELFF
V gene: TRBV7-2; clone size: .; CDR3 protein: CASSLSLAGDFYEQYF
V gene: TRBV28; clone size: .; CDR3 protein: CASSPHPPTGYGYTF
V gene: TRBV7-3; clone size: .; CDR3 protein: CASSPILGRRFARTDTQYF
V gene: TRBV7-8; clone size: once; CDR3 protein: CASSPRRENTGELFF
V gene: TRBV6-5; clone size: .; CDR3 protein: CASSSDSFYEQYF
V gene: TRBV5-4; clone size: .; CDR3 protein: CASSRTGESDGYTF
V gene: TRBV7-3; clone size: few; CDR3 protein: CASRPHPGQGSGYTF
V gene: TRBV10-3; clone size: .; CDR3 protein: CAISEVDKVNQPQHF
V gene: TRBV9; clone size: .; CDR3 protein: CASSVAPTGSSYEQYF
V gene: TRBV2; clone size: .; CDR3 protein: CASTAGPQNTEAFF
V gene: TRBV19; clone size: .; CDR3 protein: CASITPGYGYTF